This entry is about one T cell receptor (beta chain). This specimen belongs to a study of Ad26.COV2.S vaccination and SARS-CoV-2 variants. Study-level information: Intramuscular Ad26.COV2.S at 5x10^10 or 1x10^11 viral particles.

TCRdb's table, derived via immunoSEQ multiplex PCR, lists solely in-frame clones and lacks some. The repertoire holds roughly 320,000 clones, just under 85% seen once, with 2% to 2.5% in the top ten. The CDR3 spans 13 residues. CDR1 SGHTA and CDR2 FQGNSA come from the germline V gene. Deletions cut 5 bases from V and 5 bases from J, with 10 bases between. Described treatment: around 19 received Ad26.COV2.S at low or high dose, single or two shots; roughly five received placebo; per-sample allocation not given. Vaccine and placebo recipients were sampled on day 63 after the first injection. Whoever gave the sample was an adult aged 18-55 years in Boston. Expressing Wuhan-strain SARS-CoV-2 spike, an Ad26 vector served as the vaccine.

This TCR was recovered from a person aged 18-60 years who received the Ad26.COV2.S COVID-19 vaccine or a placebo. V gene TRBV7-2 combines with J gene TRBJ2-1; the D is unclear. The sequencing used peripheral blood, collected in a trial of Ad26.COV2.S vaccine versus placebo. The CDR3 loop reads CASSPSRDNEQFF. Written as DNA, the CDR3 is TGTGCCAGCAGCCCCTCTAGGGACAATGAGCAGTTCTTC.